This paragraph reports one TCR beta chain. The data are from a study of blood T cell repertoires in COVID-19. The assay was immunoSEQ multiplex PCR, and TCRdb's table has in-frame clones only and misses some. Of approximately 220,000 clones in the sample, 70% to 90% were seen once. The V end was cut by 0 bases, the J end by 8 bases, with 13 bases between. The CDR3 totals 15 residues. CDR1 is LGHNA, CDR2 YSLEER, per germline. This TCR was sampled from a woman between 45 and 60 years old with acute or convalescent COVID-19. The V call is TRBV4-3, the J call TRBJ1-4; maybe TRBD1 (6 bases). Sequencing was done on a sample of peripheral blood. The CDR3 is CASSQEGQKGEKLFF. The CDR3 DNA follows: TGCGCCAGCAGCCAAGAGGGACAAAAAGGGGAAAAACTGTTTTTT.